The 21 T cell receptor beta chains below all came from one sample that was sequenced in a study of regulatory T cells in long-lasting Graves disease. Indicated time point: newly diagnosed GD, antithyroid drugs for less than 3 months. Extracted PBMC RNA gave rise to the TCR library. Relying on iRepertoire HTBI primers and Arm-PCR of CDR3 regions, the team built TCR beta libraries. One entry per CDR3 protein, called by TCRdb with MiXCR from the multiplex PCR reads. The data show roughly 360,000 distinct CDR3 sequences, with 10% to 15% seen just once and approximately 17% held by the top ten. A further study also used this sample, focusing on T cells in Graves' hyperthyroidism and ophthalmopathy.

The starting material was peripheral blood mononuclear cells (PBMCs), obtained at new diagnosis, from a patient treated with antithyroid drugs. The source of these receptors is a woman under 30 with Graves disease.

In this sample, this clonotype turned up a few times. The rearrangement links TRBV4-3 to TRBJ2-3; 7 bases agree with TRBD1. Trimming took 0 bases from V and 5 from J; bases not matched to a gene: 5. The V gene's germline CDR1 is LGHNA and CDR2 YSLEER. The CDR3 consists of 15 residues. CDR3 nucleotide sequence: TGCGCCAGCAGCCAAGATCGGACAGGAATAGATACGCAGTATTTT. It translates to CASSQDRTGIDTQYF.

This clonotype was counted only a few times. This chain links TRBV5-6 with TRBJ2-1; D gene uncertain. Germline CDR1 is SGHDT and CDR2 is YYEEEE. Trimming cost V 5 bases and J 5 bases, with 11 bases left between them. This CDR3 is built from 13 residues. CDR3 sequence reads: CASRKTEHNEQFF. The CDR3 nucleotides read TGTGCCAGCAGGAAAACAGAACACAATGAGCAGTTCTTC.

The gene calls are TRBV6-1 and TRBJ1-1; TRBD1 is a possible D gene (6 bases). With 7 bases removed from V and 0 bases from J, the gap between germline ends came to 12 bases. This CDR3 is built from 14 residues. Per the germline V gene, CDR1 is MNHNS and CDR2 is SASEGT. The CDR3 sequence is CASTVGQMNTEAFF. CDR3 in DNA: TGTGCCAGCACCGTCGGACAGATGAACACTGAAGCTTTCTTT.

This clonotype was picked up many times. The chain uses TRBV2 and TRBJ2-1; D is possibly TRBD1 (5 bases). Trimming pared 1 base from V and 11 bases from J, leaving 6 bases between. The CDR3 runs to 11 residues. Germline CDR1 SNHLY, CDR2 FYNNEI. CDR3 sequence (DNA): TGTGCCAGCAGTGAAGGGACAAAGCAGTTCTTC. This sequence encodes CASSEGTKQFF.

This clonotype appeared many times. V gene TRBV28 combines with J gene TRBJ1-4; no clear D. The CDR3 has 15 residues. The V gene lost 6 bases and the J gene lost 5 bases, with 16 bases spanning the gap. Germline V gives CDR1 MDHEN, CDR2 SYDVKM. The CDR3, as DNA: TGTGCCAGCAGCCTCCCGCGGGCCGTAAATGAAAAACTGTTTTTT. This encodes CASSLPRAVNEKLFF.

This chain joins TRBV18 and TRBJ1-2; a possible D gene is TRBD1 (5 bases). The CDR3 is 13 residues long. V lost 3 bases to trimming and J lost 8 bases, with 13 bases between them. CDR1 and CDR2 (germline): KGHSH, LQKENI. The DNA of the CDR3 is TGTGCCAGCTCACCTTCAGGGTTCGGAGGCTACACCTTC. Its translation: CASSPSGFGGYTF.

This clonotype was seen repeatedly, ten times or more. V is TRBV24-1 and J is TRBJ2-1, with TRBD2 matching over 10 bases. The CDR3 runs 15 residues. The junction had 8 bases not matched to a gene; V was cut back by 4 bases and J by 9 bases. Germline V lookup: CDR1 KGHDR, CDR2 SFDVKD. CDR3 in amino acids: CATSDHGTSEVEQFF. The DNA of the CDR3 is TGTGCCACCAGTGACCACGGGACTAGCGAGGTTGAGCAGTTCTTC.

This clonotype was detected ten times or more. The CDR3 DNA follows: TGTGCCAGCAGCCCCCCAGGGGGCGAAAACATTCAGTACTTC. It is translated as CASSPPGGENIQYF. V is TRBV7-8 and J is TRBJ2-4; 8 bases are shared with TRBD1. This CDR3 is built from 14 residues. The germline CDR1 and CDR2 sequences are SGHVS and FQNEAQ. V lost 5 bases and J lost 5; bases outside the gene matches: 5.

This clonotype showed up many times. The chain has TRBV7-2 and TRBJ2-3; D remains ambiguous. The CDR3 consists of 11 residues. Germline V CDR1 and CDR2: SGHTA, FQGNSA. Trimming removed 6 bases at V and 4 bases at J, with 5 bases between. The CDR3 spells CASRLADTQYF. The CDR3 DNA reads as TGTGCCAGCAGGCTGGCAGATACGCAGTATTTT.

This clonotype was picked up a small number of times. This sequence joins TRBV5-5 and TRBJ2-6; D gene uncertain. With 0 bases removed from V and 1 base from J, the gap between germline ends came to 5 bases. The CDR3 sequence is 15 residues long. Germline V CDR1 and CDR2: SGHKS, YYEKEE (reference sequence). The CDR3 coding sequence is TGTGCCAGCAGCTTGGAATGGTCTGGGGCCAACGTCCTGACTTTC. It encodes CASSLEWSGANVLTF.

The CDR3 nucleotides are TGTGCCAGCAGCGTAGGACTTGGAAGGGAGACCCAGTACTTC. This sequence encodes CASSVGLGRETQYF. The rearrangement uses TRBV9 and TRBJ2-5; no reliable D call. V gave up 0 bases and J gave up 5 bases, with 11 bases separating them. CDR3 length: 14 residues. The germline CDR1 and CDR2 sequences are SGDLS and YYNGEE.

The V gene is TRBV5-1, the J gene TRBJ2-7, with D tentatively TRBD2 (7 bases). Looked up from germline, CDR1 is SGHRS and CDR2 is YFSETQ. The CDR3 runs to 14 residues. Trimming removed 0 bases at V and 6 bases at J, with 13 bases between. The CDR3: CASSLEGGPGEQYF. In DNA form, the CDR3 reads TGCGCCAGCAGCTTGGAGGGGGGGCCAGGCGAGCAGTACTTC.

The chain couples TRBV10-3 to TRBJ1-5, with D perhaps matching TRBD1 (5 bases). The CDR3 has 14 amino acids. From germline, CDR1 is ENHRY and CDR2 SYGVKD. V gave up 2 bases and J gave up 11 bases, with 16 bases separating them. CDR3 nucleotide sequence: TGTGCCATCAGTGAGGTAGGAGGGACCAAGGCCCAGCATTTT. Its protein is CAISEVGGTKAQHF.

There are many counts of this clonotype. This chain joins TRBV12-3 or TRBV12-4 and TRBJ1-4, with 7 nucleotides matching TRBD1. The CDR3 totals 16 residues. Trimming took 4 bases from V and 0 from J; bases not matched to a gene: 5. The CDR3 region is CASSSTGIATNEKLFF. CDR3 coding DNA: TGTGCCAGCAGTTCGACAGGGATTGCAACTAATGAAAAACTGTTTTTT.

V is TRBV15 and J is TRBJ2-7; 8 bases are shared with TRBD1. The CDR3 spans 14 residues. V dropped 0 bases and J dropped 2; count of bases not matched to a gene: 0. CDR1 LNHNV and CDR2 YYDKDF come from the germline V gene (reference sequence). This chain's CDR3 is CATSREQGAYEQYF. CDR3 in DNA: TGTGCCACCAGCAGAGAACAGGGGGCCTACGAGCAGTACTTC.

The chain recombines TRBV18 with TRBJ1-1, with D possibly TRBD1 on 6 matching bases. There are 14 residues in the CDR3. Trimming cost V 3 bases and J 1 base, with 9 bases left between them. Germline CDR1 KGHSH, CDR2 LQKENI. The CDR3 sequence: CASSPAGANTEAFF. The CDR3 DNA is TGTGCCAGCTCACCCGCGGGGGCGAACACTGAAGCTTTCTTT.

Ten or more counts support this clonotype. This chain uses TRBV28 with TRBJ2-4; the D is unclear. Trimming took 5 bases from V and 13 from J, leaving 15 bases between them. Germline CDR1 reads MDHEN; CDR2 reads SYDVKM. This CDR3 region has 12 residues. CDR3 residues: CASSPDEDQQYF. The CDR3 coding sequence is TGTGCCAGCAGTCCCGACGAAGATCAGCAGTACTTC. The variable domain in full, with the rest retrieved from reference TRBV28 and TRBJ2-4, is DVKVTQSSRYLVKRTGEKVFLECVQDMDHENMFWYRQDPGLGLRLIYFSYDVKMKEKGDIPEGYSVSREKKERFSLILESASTNQTSMYLCASSPDEDQQYFGAGTRLSVL.

There are many counts of this clonotype. The chain combines TRBV18 with TRBJ2-3; perhaps D is TRBD1 or TRBD2 (6 bases each). The CDR3 is made up of 17 amino acids. The germline V and J ends were trimmed by 0 bases and 3 bases, with 16 bases remaining between them. The germline V gene has CDR1 KGHSH and CDR2 LQKENI. The chain's CDR3 is CASSPPGLRGGTDTQYF. CDR3 DNA: TGTGCCAGCTCACCACCGGGACTCAGGGGTGGAACAGATACGCAGTATTTT. The entire variable domain, with the rest obtained from reference TRBV18 and TRBJ2-3, is as follows: NAGVMQNPRHLVRRRGQEARLRCSPMKGHSHVYWYRQLPEEGLKFMVYLQKENIIDESGMPKERFSAEFPKEGPSILRIQQVVRGDSAAYFCASSPPGLRGGTDTQYFGPGTRLTVL.

The sample holds many counts of this clonotype. The chain couples TRBV2 to TRBJ2-1; a weak D match, TRBD2 (6 bases). This CDR3 region has 14 residues. Germline V gene sequence: CDR1 SNHLY, CDR2 FYNNEI. Trimming shortened V by 8 bases and J by 0 bases, and 11 bases separated the two germline ends. CDR3 sequence reads: CASPGTYSYNEQFF. DNA for the CDR3: TGTGCCAGCCCCGGGACTTACTCCTACAATGAGCAGTTCTTC.

This clonotype came up many times. This chain links TRBV7-9 with TRBJ1-6; D uncertain. The germline CDR1 and CDR2 sequences are SEHNR and FQNEAQ (reference sequence). This CDR3 spans 12 amino acids. Trimming pared 6 bases from V and 8 bases from J, leaving 8 bases between. The CDR3: CASSSQDSPLHF. CDR3 nucleotide sequence: TGTGCCAGCAGTTCCCAAGATTCACCCCTCCACTTT.

The sample holds many counts of this clonotype. The CDR3 sequence is CASSLLRGGTQYF. CDR3 nucleotide sequence: TGTGCCAGCAGCTTACTCCGGGGAGGTACGCAGTATTTT. The rearrangement links TRBV7-2 to TRBJ2-3; possibly TRBD2 for D (6 bases). Trimming shortened V by 2 bases and J by 8 bases, and 11 bases separated the two germline ends. Germline CDR1 is SGHTA and CDR2 is FQGNSA. This CDR3 is built from 13 residues.